Below, 9 T cell receptor beta chains from the same sample are listed, as sequenced in a study of blood T cell repertoires in COVID-19. Libraries were prepared by immunoSEQ multiplex PCR; TCRdb keeps only in-frame clonotypes and omits some of them. The sample records about 120,000 clones, 90% being singletons. Sample: peripheral blood. These receptors were obtained from a woman aged 60 to 75 with COVID-19, enrolled during active disease.

The chain links TRBV7-2 to TRBJ1-6, with D maybe TRBD1 (6 bases). In germline, CDR1 is SGHTA, CDR2 FQGNSA. This CDR3 contains 18 residues. Trimming cost V 1 base and J 9 bases, with 22 bases left between them. The CDR3 protein is CASSLVSWGTSFASPLHF. The CDR3 DNA follows: TGTGCCAGCAGCTTAGTCTCTTGGGGGACATCGTTTGCTTCACCCCTCCACTTT.

CDR3 nucleotide sequence: TGTGCCAGCAGCGGACAGGGGGGTACAACAGATACGCAGTATTTT. Its translation is CASSGQGGTTDTQYF. The chain employs TRBV7-2 and TRBJ2-3; TRBD1 matches 10 bases. J was trimmed by 3 bases and V by 5 bases; bases with no gene match: 5. The CDR3 sequence is 15 residues long. CDR1 is SGHTA and CDR2 is FQGNSA in the germline V gene.

V and J are TRBV5-8 and TRBJ2-7; perhaps TRBD2 as D (6 bases). Trimming stripped 2 bases from V and 6 bases from J, with 18 bases between. There are 15 residues in the CDR3. Germline V gives CDR1 SGHTS, CDR2 YDEGEE. The CDR3 sequence: CASSFRGSSSSEQYF. DNA for the CDR3: TGTGCCAGCAGCTTCCGGGGGTCCTCGTCTTCCGAGCAGTACTTC.

The gene calls are TRBV5-1 and TRBJ2-2, with D possibly matching TRBD1 (6 bases). Between the trimmed V and J ends, which lost 5 bases and 0 bases, there was a span of 8 bases. This CDR3 has 14 residues. Germline CDR1 and CDR2: SGHRS and YFSETQ. The CDR3 bases are TGCGCCAGCAGTAGACAGGCGAACACCGGGGAGCTGTTTTTT. The encoded protein is CASSRQANTGELFF. The full variable domain, in which reference TRBV5-1 and TRBJ2-2 provide the parts outside the CDR3, is KAGVTQTPRYLIKTRGQQVTLSCSPISGHRSVSWYQQTPGQGLQFLFEYFSETQRNKGNFPGRFSGRQFSNSRSEMNVSTLELGDSALYLCASSRQANTGELFFGEGSRLTVL.

This clone has just a few counts. The rearrangement joins TRBV25-1 to TRBJ1-5; 7 bases fit TRBD1. J was trimmed by 4 bases and V by 6 bases; bases with no gene match: 6. CDR1 is MGHDK, CDR2 SYGVNS, per germline. The CDR3 loop spans 14 amino acids. The CDR3 nucleotides are TGTGCCAGCAGCCACGGGACAGATAATCAGCCCCAGCATTTT. Protein product: CASSHGTDNQPQHF.

V is TRBV5-1 and J is TRBJ2-7, with D perhaps TRBD2 (6 bases). The germline V gene encodes CDR1 SGHRS and CDR2 YFSETQ. The CDR3 has 14 residues. V gave up 4 bases and J gave up 4 bases, with 15 bases separating them. CDR3 residues: CASSPGGGSYEQYF. CDR3 DNA: TGCGCCAGCAGCCCCGGGGGAGGCTCGTACGAGCAGTACTTC.

This chain connects TRBV9 to TRBJ1-1; D may be TRBD1 (6 bases). V lost 3 bases and J 1 base, leaving 13 bases between the germline ends. The germline V gene encodes CDR1 SGDLS and CDR2 YYNGEE. The CDR3 covers 15 residues. The CDR3 region has the DNA TGTGCCAGCAGCGCGGGGGGGACAACGAACACTGAAGCTTTCTTT. Translation gives CASSAGGTTNTEAFF.

V gene TRBV7-2 combines with J gene TRBJ2-7; TRBD2 aligns across 12 bases. This CDR3 is built from 15 residues. Trimming took 4 bases from V and 5 from J; bases not matched to a gene: 6. CDR1 and CDR2 from the germline V gene are SGHTA and FQGNSA. CDR3 sequence: CASSSLAGGSHEQYF. CDR3 DNA sequence: TGTGCCAGCAGCTCCCTAGCGGGGGGGAGCCACGAGCAGTACTTC. The full variable domain, with the rest looked up from reference TRBV7-2 and TRBJ2-7, is GAGVSQSPSNKVTEKGKDVELRCDPISGHTALYWYRQSLGQGLEFLIYFQGNSAPDKSGLPSDRFSAERTGGSVSTLTIQRTQQEDSAVYLCASSSLAGGSHEQYFGPGTRLTVT.

This chain links TRBV15 with TRBJ1-5; 10 bases are a match to TRBD1. V shed 0 bases, J shed 0 bases, and the junction held 20 bases outside the gene matches. The germline CDR1 and CDR2 sequences are LNHNV and YYDKDF (reference sequence). There are 23 residues in the CDR3. CDR3 bases: TGTGCCACCAGCAGAGAGGGGGGACAGGGGCTGGCGGCGTTCCTCTATAGCAATCAGCCCCAGCATTTT. It yields the protein CATSREGGQGLAAFLYSNQPQHF.